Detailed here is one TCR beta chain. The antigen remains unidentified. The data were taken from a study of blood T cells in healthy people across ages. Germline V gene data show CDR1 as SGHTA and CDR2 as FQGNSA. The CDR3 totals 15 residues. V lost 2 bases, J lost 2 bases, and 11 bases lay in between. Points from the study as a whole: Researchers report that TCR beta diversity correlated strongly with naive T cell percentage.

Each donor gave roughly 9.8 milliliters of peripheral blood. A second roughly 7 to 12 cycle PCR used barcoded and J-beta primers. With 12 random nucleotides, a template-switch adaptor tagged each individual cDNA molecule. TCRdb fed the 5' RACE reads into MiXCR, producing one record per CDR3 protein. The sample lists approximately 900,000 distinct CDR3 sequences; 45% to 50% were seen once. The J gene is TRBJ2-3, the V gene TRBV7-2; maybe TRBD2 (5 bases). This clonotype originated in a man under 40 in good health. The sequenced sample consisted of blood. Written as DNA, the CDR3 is TGTGCCAGCAGCTTACTAAGCGGACTCACAGATACGCAGTATTTT. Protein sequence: CASSLLSGLTDTQYF.